These 3 T cell receptor beta chains were all obtained from the same sample, sequenced in a study of naive and memory T cell subsets. Amplification of ligated cDNA took four PCR rounds with SP2 and nested alpha and beta constant primers. Each CDR3 protein is one row after TCRdb ran MiXCR on the UMI-ligation and nested PCR reads. Of 40,000 or so distinct CDR3 sequences in the sample, 9.5% to 11% were seen once. The treatment was: skin biopsy from PPD injection site in Mantoux-positive individual. TCR cDNA received a 3' ligated oligonucleotide that carried a UMI. The sample was skin, taken from a tuberculin skin test site. The source is an adult in good health.

This clonotype appeared many times. The chain combines TRBV28 with TRBJ2-7; D could derive from TRBD1 or TRBD2 (5 bases each). Germline V gene data show CDR1 as MDHEN and CDR2 as SYDVKM. The CDR3 extends over 16 amino acids. Trimming pared 2 bases from V and 5 bases from J, leaving 19 bases between. The CDR3 region is CASSLPPGRQNNEQYF. The CDR3 nucleotides read TGTGCCAGCAGTTTACCTCCGGGACGCCAAAACAACGAGCAGTACTTC.

V is TRBV7-8 and J is TRBJ2-3, with 13 positions matching TRBD2. The CDR3 has 18 amino acids. CDR1 and CDR2 from the germline V gene are SGHVS and FQNEAQ. Unmatched junction bases numbered 18, after V lost 5 bases and J lost 10 bases. CDR3 loop: CASSPQRTSGGVGSAQYF. The CDR3 nucleotides are TGTGCCAGCAGCCCTCAACGGACTAGCGGGGGAGTCGGGTCGGCGCAGTATTTT.

This chain joins TRBV12-3 or TRBV12-4 and TRBJ2-5, with D perhaps TRBD1 (5 bases). There are 15 residues in the CDR3. Deletions cut 1 base from V and 3 bases from J, with 12 bases between. The CDR3 nucleotides read TGTGCCAGCAGTTTAGGCAGGGTATTCGAAGAGACCCAGTACTTC. It encodes CASSLGRVFEETQYF.